The 23 T cell receptor beta chains below were found in one sample sequenced in a study of tissue T cells after allogeneic stem cell transplantation. Generated by immunoSEQ multiplex PCR, the TCRdb table keeps only in-frame clones and is missing some. The sample has 5,000 to 7,500 clones, 48% seen once. As to time point: mouse harvest day 14 after allogeneic transplant. Tail vein injection delivered 10^7 T-cell-depleted bone marrow cells and 10^6 splenic CD5+ T cells. Sequencing used gut tissue. These receptors all stem from a female BALB/c mouse given C57BL/6 T cells with graft-versus-host disease after an allogeneic hematopoietic cell transplant.

To note about this clone: The gene names given are mouse names. The sequenced fragment ends 1 residue before the CDR3 boundary, so the rest is inferred from the germline J gene. V usage is TRBV16 and J usage is TRBJ2-4, with 8 bases fitting TRBD2. V lost 2 bases, J lost 1 base, and 5 bases stayed unmatched. The CDR3 is 16 amino acids. Germline V lookup: CDR1 SGHSA, CDR2 FRNQAP. The CDR3 DNA, read in part, is TGTGCAAGCAGCTTACACTGGGGGAGGGGTCAAAACACCTTGTAC. The encoded protein is CASSLHWGRGQNTLY. The full CDR3 protein reads CASSLHWGRGQNTLYF.

On this clone itself: The germline and genes are mouse ones. The observed sequence ends 1 residue before the CDR3 terminus, with the missing tail filled in from the germline J gene. The rearrangement joins TRBV1 to TRBJ1-1; TRBD1 might be the D (6 bases). The CDR3 has 11 amino acids. CDR1 is NSQYPW and CDR2 is LRSPGD in the germline V gene (reference sequence). The V end lost 1 base, the J end lost 11 bases, and 8 bases lay between the germline ends. The sequenced CDR3 bases are TGCACCTGCAGTGCAGCAGGGGAGGTCTTC. Amino acid sequence: CTCSAAGEVF. The entire CDR3 is CTCSAAGEVFF.

The sample holds one count of this clone. Mouse germline and gene names are used. Coverage ceases 1 residue before the CDR3 finishes, and the germline J gene fills in the end. The V call is TRBV26, the J call TRBJ1-1, with a weak D call TRBD1 (5 bases). This CDR3 is 11 amino acids long. V lost 4 bases, J lost 7 bases, and 7 bases lay in between. Germline assignment: CDR1 KGHPV and CDR2 FQNQEV (reference sequence). The CDR3 reads CASSRGKEVFF. The CDR3 DNA, read in part, is TGTGCCAGCAGTCGGGGCAAAGAAGTCTTC.

Of note for this clone: Here the gene names and germline are mouse. With the read ending 1 residue before the CDR3 end, the germline J gene is used to fill in that end. The gene calls are TRBV12-1 and TRBJ2-3, with D tentatively TRBD1 (6 bases). CDR1 is SGHSN and CDR2 is HYEKVE in the germline V gene. Trimming shortened V by 2 bases and J by 0 bases, and 8 bases separated the two germline ends. The CDR3 is 14 amino acids. CDR3 residues: CASSRDNSAETLYF. Partial CDR3 DNA: TGTGCCAGCTCTCGGGACAATAGTGCAGAAACGCTGTAT.

On this clone itself: Gene names and germline match the mouse. The CDR3 region is CASSLGTPNTEVFF. The sequenced CDR3 bases are TGTGCCAGCAGTCTCGGGACACCAAACACAGAAGTCTTC. The chain employs TRBV26 and TRBJ1-1, with D tentatively TRBD1 (6 bases). The CDR3 end is not reached by the read, which stops 1 residue before it; the germline J gene fills it in. Germline V gives CDR1 KGHPV, CDR2 FQNQEV (reference sequence). This CDR3 contains 14 residues. V lost 3 bases and J lost 0, with 8 bases in between. Full variable domain (remainder filled in from reference TRBV26 and TRBJ1-1): NSKVIQTPRYLVKGQGQKAKMRCIPEKGHPVVFWYQQNKNNEFKFLINFQNQEVLQQIDMTEKRFSAECPSNSPCSLEIQSSEAGDSALYLCASSLGTPNTEVFFGKGTRLTVV.

As for this clone: Mouse gene names and germline throughout. The sequenced CDR3 bases are TGCTCCAGCAGTCAATCGACTGGGGGGAGTGGTGCAGAAACGCTGTAT. This translates into CSSSQSTGGSGAETLY. The entire CDR3 sequence reads CSSSQSTGGSGAETLYF. The chain joins TRBV23 to TRBJ2-3; the table's D gene call, TRBD2, was not cross checked with the DNA. The read finishes 1 residue shy of the CDR3 end, and the germline J gene is used to complete it. Germline V gene data show CDR1 as KGHTA and CDR2 as FQNQQP. The CDR3 contains 17 residues.

A note on this clone: Gene names refer to mouse genes. The CDR3 is cut off 1 residue early in the read; its end comes from the germline J gene. This sequence joins TRBV26 and TRBJ1-1, with TRBD1 identical over 8 bases. CDR1 and CDR2 from the germline V gene are KGHPV and FQNQEV (reference sequence). V lost 4 bases, J lost 6 bases, and 4 bases stayed unmatched. This CDR3 has 13 residues. The covered CDR3 bases are TGTGCCAGCAGTCCCCCAGGGGGCCCAGAAGTCTTC. Translated, it gives CASSPPGGPEVF. The complete CDR3 reads CASSPPGGPEVFF.

Comments on this clone: Each gene name is a mouse one. The CDR3 end is not reached by the read, which stops 1 residue before it; the germline J gene fills it in. Different DNA sequences within this sample yield the same CDR3. V is TRBV26 and J is TRBJ1-2; tentatively, D is TRBD1 (5 bases). V was shortened by 4 bases and J by 2 bases, with 5 bases between the two germline ends. The CDR3 covers 12 residues. Germline CDR1 is KGHPV and CDR2 is FQNQEV (reference sequence). Partial CDR3 DNA: TGTGCCAGCAGTCGACAGAACTCCGACTACACC. Protein sequence: CASSRQNSDYT. The whole CDR3 protein reads CASSRQNSDYTF.

This clone ranks as large. Genes and germline are mouse. Read data end 1 residue before the CDR3 end; the end is taken from the germline J gene. The V and J genes are TRBV13-2 and TRBJ2-7; unclear D gene. V lost 2 bases and J lost 2, with 5 bases in between. Germline assignment: CDR1 NNHNN and CDR2 SYGAGS (reference sequence). The CDR3 length is 12 residues. CDR3 bases read: TGTGCCAGCGGTGAACAAACCTATGAACAGTAC. Residues: CASGEQTYEQY. Given in full, the CDR3 is CASGEQTYEQYF.

Notes on this clone: Gene labels here are mouse ones. Read sequence stops 1 residue before the CDR3 end, and the germline J gene provides the missing end. This chain joins TRBV12-1 and TRBJ2-2; maybe TRBD2 (6 bases). CDR1 is SGHSN and CDR2 is HYEKVE in the germline V gene. The V gene lost 1 base and the J gene lost 2 bases, with 7 bases spanning the gap. The CDR3 covers 14 residues. This chain's CDR3 is CASSLLGNTGQLYF. The part of the CDR3 DNA that was read is TGTGCCAGCTCTCTTCTGGGGAACACCGGGCAGCTCTAC.

This clone was seen a handful of times. The gene names here belong to mouse. The read terminates 1 residue ahead of where the CDR3 ends, so the germline J gene completes it. The chain couples TRBV23 to TRBJ2-1; TRBD2 reflects the table's D call only, with no check against the DNA. This CDR3 comprises 14 residues. Germline-derived CDR1 and CDR2 are KGHTA and FQNQQP. The covered CDR3 bases are TGCTCCAGCAGTTACTGGGGGGACTATGCTGAGCAGTTC. Translation gives CSSSYWGDYAEQF. The whole CDR3 reads CSSSYWGDYAEQFF.

This clone qualifies as large (0.1 to 1%). The genes and germline here are from mouse. The CDR3 goes on 1 residue after the read ends, and that part is filled in from the germline J gene. The chain links TRBV24 to TRBJ1-5; TRBD1 agrees at 7 bases. Germline V gene data show CDR1 as KGHTA and CDR2 as FRNEEI. V shed 0 bases and J 0 bases; nucleotides not matched to a gene: 8. The CDR3 runs 18 residues. Here the CDR3 reads CASSLYMPGTVNNQAPLF. The part of the CDR3 DNA that was read is TGTGCCAGCAGTCTGTATATGCCCGGGACAGTTAACAACCAGGCTCCGCTT.

As concerns this clone: The genes are named according to mouse. The missing CDR3 end, 1 residue past where the read stops, is filled in from the germline J gene. The genes are TRBV1 and TRBJ1-1; 8 bases line up with TRBD1. Germline values: CDR1 NSQYPW, CDR2 LRSPGD (reference sequence). V shed 6 bases and J 0 bases; nucleotides not matched to a gene: 6. The CDR3 is 15 amino acids. CDR3 protein: CTCSPGQDANTEVFF. The DNA read from the CDR3 is TGCACCTGCAGCCCGGGACAGGATGCAAACACAGAAGTCTTC.

This clone was observed a few times. Genes and germline come from the mouse. The observed sequence ends 1 residue before the CDR3 terminus, with the missing tail filled in from the germline J gene. The chain links TRBV26 to TRBJ2-3; 8 nucleotides match TRBD2. V shed 7 bases and J 1 base; nucleotides not matched to a gene: 7. The V gene's germline CDR1 is KGHPV and CDR2 FQNQEV (reference sequence). The CDR3 totals 15 residues. The CDR3 is CASTLTGGRAETLYF. The covered CDR3 bases are TGTGCCAGCACCCTCACTGGGGGACGTGCAGAAACGCTGTAT. Supplemented by reference TRBV26 and TRBJ2-3, the full variable domain reads NSKVIQTPRYLVKGQGQKAKMRCIPEKGHPVVFWYQQNKNNEFKFLINFQNQEVLQQIDMTEKRFSAECPSNSPCSLEIQSSEAGDSALYLCASTLTGGRAETLYFGSGTRLTVL.

By share, this clone ranks as large (0.1 to 1%). Any gene name here is a mouse gene name. The sequenced fragment ends 1 residue before the CDR3 boundary, so the rest is inferred from the germline J gene. The chain links TRBV13-2 to TRBJ2-1; D tentatively reads TRBD1 or TRBD2 (6 bases each). V was clipped by 2 bases and J by 6 bases, with 9 bases between them. Germline CDR1 NNHNN, CDR2 SYGAGS (reference sequence). This CDR3 contains 13 residues. CDR3 amino acids: CASGEWGPAEQFF. The sequenced part of the CDR3 DNA is TGTGCCAGCGGTGAATGGGGGCCTGCTGAGCAGTTC.

About this clone itself: Germline and genes: mouse. The sequence runs out 1 residue before the end of the CDR3; the remainder is reconstructed from the germline J gene. The chain uses TRBV12-1 and TRBJ2-7, with 10 bases identical to TRBD2. From germline, CDR1 is SGHSN and CDR2 HYEKVE. The CDR3 has 14 amino acids. The trim removed 0 bases at V and 5 bases at J, leaving 3 bases unmatched. The CDR3 region is CASSLADWGHEQYF. Partial CDR3 DNA: TGTGCCAGCTCTCTCGCGGACTGGGGGCATGAACAGTAC.

Of note for this clone: Gene names refer to mouse genes. Read coverage stops 1 residue before the CDR3 terminus; the germline J gene supplies the remainder. The gene calls are TRBV23 and TRBJ1-3; the table gives TRBD1 as D, unverified against the DNA. Germline CDR1 is KGHTA and CDR2 is FQNQQP. The CDR3 covers 14 residues. The sequenced part of the CDR3 DNA is TGCTCCAGCAGTCAACAGGGGGCTGGAAATACGCTCTAT. This codes for CSSSQQGAGNTLY. The CDR3 reads in full as CSSSQQGAGNTLYF.

With regard to this clone: Gene names and germline match the mouse. The read comes to an end 1 residue before the CDR3 does, leaving the germline J gene to fill in the end. This chain connects TRBV12-1 to TRBJ2-7, with D possibly being TRBD2 (6 bases). V lost 0 bases, J lost 4 bases, and 6 bases lay in between. This CDR3 has 12 residues. CDR1 and CDR2 from the germline V gene are SGHSN and HYEKVE. The CDR3 bases that were read are TGTGCCAGCTCTCTCCTGGGGTATGAACAGTAC. It codes for CASSLLGYEQY. The whole CDR3 sequence reads CASSLLGYEQYF.

Remarks on this clone: At one end the junction does not follow the germline gene, possibly because of a read error. Genes and germline are mouse. The read terminates 1 residue before the CDR3 end, so the remaining end is supplied by the germline J gene. The chain joins TRBV3 to TRBJ2-4; 11 nucleotides agree with TRBD2. There are 16 residues in the CDR3. The germline V gene encodes CDR1 SNHLY and CDR2 FYNGKV (reference sequence). The CDR3 spells CAGSLGLGGGQNTLYF. The sequenced CDR3 bases are TGTGCCGGCAGCTTAGGACTGGGGGGAGGTCAAAACACCTTGTAC.

This clone was observed a handful of times. Mouse names are used for the genes. The CDR3 goes on 1 residue after the read ends, and that part is filled in from the germline J gene. The chain combines TRBV26 with TRBJ1-4, with D perhaps matching TRBD1 (5 bases). The CDR3 runs to 13 residues. The germline V gene has CDR1 KGHPV and CDR2 FQNQEV (reference sequence). The V gene lost 10 bases and the J gene lost 0 bases, with 9 bases spanning the gap. Incomplete CDR3 DNA: TGTGCCACCACAGGAATTTCCAACGAAAGATTATTT. Translated, it gives CATTGISNERLF. The full-length CDR3 reads as CATTGISNERLFF. Supplemented by reference TRBV26 and TRBJ1-4, the full variable domain reads NSKVIQTPRYLVKGQGQKAKMRCIPEKGHPVVFWYQQNKNNEFKFLINFQNQEVLQQIDMTEKRFSAECPSNSPCSLEIQSSEAGDSALYLCATTGISNERLFFGHGTKLSVL.

To note about this clone: Gene names follow the mouse nomenclature. From the germline J gene comes the end of the CDR3, since the read stops 1 residue before it. V and J are TRBV26 and TRBJ2-1; TRBD1 matches at 7 bases. Per germline, CDR1 KGHPV and CDR2 FQNQEV (reference sequence). The V and J ends lost 5 bases and 3 bases, in that order; junction bases with no gene match: 7. The CDR3 spans 15 residues. The CDR3 loop reads CASSSNRGFYAEQFF. The sequenced CDR3 bases are TGTGCCAGCAGTTCGAACAGGGGTTTCTATGCTGAGCAGTTC.

Regarding this clone: Germline and genes here are mouse. Sequencing ends 1 residue short of the CDR3 end; the germline J gene provides the rest. J is TRBJ2-5 and V is TRBV13-3; TRBD2 agrees at 11 bases. CDR1 and CDR2 from the germline V gene are NNHDY and SYVADS. J was trimmed by 3 bases and V by 2 bases; bases with no gene match: 2. The CDR3 spans 15 residues. The sequenced part of the CDR3 DNA is TGTGCCAGCAGTGACGACTGGGGGGGGCAAGACACCCAGTAC. Its translation: CASSDDWGGQDTQY. The full CDR3 protein is CASSDDWGGQDTQYF.

With respect to this clone: Gene names and germline refer to mouse. The read finishes 1 residue shy of the CDR3 end, and the germline J gene is used to complete it. The chain recombines TRBV3 with TRBJ2-4, with D hard to call. The CDR3 is made up of 13 amino acids. Germline V gene sequence: CDR1 SNHLY, CDR2 FYNGKV (reference sequence). The V end was cut by 4 bases, the J end by 0 bases, with 5 bases between. Partial CDR3 DNA: TGTGCCAGCAGCTCCGAAAGTCAAAACACCTTGTAC. Its protein product is CASSSESQNTLY. The full CDR3 protein reads CASSSESQNTLYF.